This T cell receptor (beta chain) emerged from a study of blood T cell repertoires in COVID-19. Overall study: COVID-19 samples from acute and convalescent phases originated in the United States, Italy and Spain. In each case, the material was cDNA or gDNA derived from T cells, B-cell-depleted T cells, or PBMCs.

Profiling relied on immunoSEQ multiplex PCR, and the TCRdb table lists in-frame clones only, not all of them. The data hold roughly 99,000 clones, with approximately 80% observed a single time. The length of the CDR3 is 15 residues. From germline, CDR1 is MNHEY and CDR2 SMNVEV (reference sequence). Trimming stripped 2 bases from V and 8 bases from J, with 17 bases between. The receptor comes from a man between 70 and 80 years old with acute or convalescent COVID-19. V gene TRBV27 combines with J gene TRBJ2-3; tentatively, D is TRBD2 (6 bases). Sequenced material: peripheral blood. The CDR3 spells CASSLEPLLGGTQYF. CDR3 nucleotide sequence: TGTGCCAGCAGTTTAGAACCCCTCCTCGGGGGTACGCAGTATTTT.